A selection of T cell receptor beta chains follows, all from one sample in a study of T cells expressing NK-cell markers. TCRdb reprocessed the 5' RACE reads, keeping one entry per CDR3 protein, no DNA. The clone table shows about 180,000 distinct CDR3 sequences, with the ten largest holding less than 20%. The sequencing input was blood T cells: a sorted CD56 or NKG2C T cell subset, CD4+ or CD8+ T cells, or bulk PBMC T cells (not recorded which). The receptor set was obtained from a woman aged 18 to 69 in good health. Both conserved end residues are part of each CDR3. The order of the fields is V gene, J gene, CDR3 protein.

TRBV18,TRBJ1-6,CASSPQWAGNNSPLHF
TRBV20-1,TRBJ1-4,CSARDTGLSNEKLFF
TRBV7-9,TRBJ2-7,CASSNPGTSGRYEQYF
TRBV3-1,TRBJ2-1,CASSRPPEEVEQFF
TRBV20-1,TRBJ2-7,CSARTGTALDEQYF
TRBV2,TRBJ1-2,CASGGQFDYGYTF
TRBV28,TRBJ2-3,CASSFPPTITRTDTQYF
TRBV4-1,TRBJ2-4,CASSQEALRARDWYF
TRBV28,TRBJ1-1,CASSFARSTEAFF
TRBV12-3/TRBV12-4,TRBJ1-6,CASSSDRGGRGSPLHF
TRBV9,TRBJ1-6,CASSAPSTGQVSNSPLHF
TRBV2,TRBJ1-4,CASSPLTGTNEKLFF
TRBV20-1,TRBJ2-3,CSASDYLSDTQYF
TRBV12-3/TRBV12-4,TRBJ1-4,CASRSDTNEKLFF
TRBV10-3,TRBJ2-7,CAISELSGREQYF
TRBV5-1,TRBJ2-3,CASSLGNVGVSTDTQYF
TRBV30,TRBJ1-1,CAWSMDRVKAFF
TRBV10-3,TRBJ2-1,CAITSSGRPSYNEQFF
TRBV5-1,TRBJ2-3,CASSQDRGLRDTQYF
TRBV2,TRBJ2-4,CASSPTSGRLNIQYF
TRBV11-2,TRBJ2-1,CASSLGQGARAYNEQFF
TRBV4-1,TRBJ1-2,CASSLGTVSEYGYTF
TRBV12-3/TRBV12-4,TRBJ1-6,CASSYGTDNSPLHF
TRBV5-1,TRBJ2-1,CASSTDLGNEQFF
TRBV11-2,TRBJ2-3,CASSSLAGGLADTQYF
TRBV6-1,TRBJ2-7,CASSKRHGYEQYF